The following is a TCR beta chain sequence with its context. The sample is drawn from a study of blood T cell repertoires in COVID-19. Study overall: T cells, B-cell-depleted T cells, or PBMCs provided the cDNA or gDNA that served as material.

As originally analysed: Estimation of nucleated cell counts was performed using reference gene primer amplification. Assay: immunoSEQ multiplex PCR; the TCRdb copy retains only in-frame clones and omits some. Clone size and V and J calls were adopted from that table, with D and trimming inferred from the DNA. The sample shows roughly 310,000 clones, around nine tenths of them seen only once. Germline CDR1 is LNHDA and CDR2 is SQIVND (reference sequence). The V segment lost 9 bases and the J segment 0 bases; nucleotides outside the gene matches: 2. The CDR3 extends over 15 amino acids. Participant reports of clinical history set cohort assignment.

The chain uses TRBV19 and TRBJ2-1; 13 positions agree with TRBD2. The source of this sequence is a woman aged 40-49 years who had recovered from COVID-19. The sequenced material came from PBMCs or T cells enriched from blood (not recorded which). Written as DNA, the CDR3 is TGTGCCAGCAGGACTAGCGGGAGCTCCTACAATGAGCAGTTCTTC. This gives the protein CASRTSGSSYNEQFF.